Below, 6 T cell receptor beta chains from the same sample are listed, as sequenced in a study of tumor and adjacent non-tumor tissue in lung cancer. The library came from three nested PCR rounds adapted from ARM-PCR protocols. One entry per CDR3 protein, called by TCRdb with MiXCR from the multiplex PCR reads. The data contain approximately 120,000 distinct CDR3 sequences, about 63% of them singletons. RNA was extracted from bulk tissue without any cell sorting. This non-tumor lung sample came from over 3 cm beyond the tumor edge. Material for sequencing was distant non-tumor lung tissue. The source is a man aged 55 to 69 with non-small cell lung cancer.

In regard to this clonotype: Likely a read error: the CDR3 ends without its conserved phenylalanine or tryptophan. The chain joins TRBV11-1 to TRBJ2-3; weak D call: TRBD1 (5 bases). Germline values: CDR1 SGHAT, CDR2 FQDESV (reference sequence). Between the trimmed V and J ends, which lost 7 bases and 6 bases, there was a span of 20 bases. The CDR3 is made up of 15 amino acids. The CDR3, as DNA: TGTGCCAGCAATTTGGCCAGGGTACTGTCGGATACGCAGTATTAT. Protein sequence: CASNLARVLSDTQYY.

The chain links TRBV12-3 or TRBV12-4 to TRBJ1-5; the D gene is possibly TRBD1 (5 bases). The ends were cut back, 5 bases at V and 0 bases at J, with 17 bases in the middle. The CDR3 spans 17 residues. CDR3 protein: CASSPETGGYSNQPQHF. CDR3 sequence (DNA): TGTGCCAGCAGTCCCGAGACGGGGGGTTATAGCAATCAGCCCCAGCATTTT.

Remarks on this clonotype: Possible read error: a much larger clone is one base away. The chain's CDR3 is CASSLDRTEAFF. CDR3 DNA sequence: TGTGCCAGCAGTCTAGACAGGACTGAAGCTTTCTTT. J is TRBJ1-1 and V is TRBV7-8, with D perhaps matching TRBD1 (6 bases). Germline CDR1 and CDR2: SGHVS and FQNEAQ. This CDR3 is 12 amino acids long. V was cut by 6 bases and J by 5 bases, with 10 bases left in between. The full variable domain, in which reference TRBV7-8 and TRBJ1-1 provide the parts outside the CDR3, is GAGVSQSPRYKVAKRGQDVALRCDPISGHVSLFWYQQALGQGPEFLTYFQNEAQLDKSGLPSDRFFAERPEGSVSTLKIQRTQQEDSAVYLCASSLDRTEAFFGQGTRLTVV.

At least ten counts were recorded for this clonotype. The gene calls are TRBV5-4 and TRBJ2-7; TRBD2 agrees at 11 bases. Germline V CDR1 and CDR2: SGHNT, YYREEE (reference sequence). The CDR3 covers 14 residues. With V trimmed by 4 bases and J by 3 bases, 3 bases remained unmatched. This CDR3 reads CASSVTSGGYEQYF. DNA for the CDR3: TGTGCCAGCAGCGTAACTAGCGGGGGCTACGAGCAGTACTTC.

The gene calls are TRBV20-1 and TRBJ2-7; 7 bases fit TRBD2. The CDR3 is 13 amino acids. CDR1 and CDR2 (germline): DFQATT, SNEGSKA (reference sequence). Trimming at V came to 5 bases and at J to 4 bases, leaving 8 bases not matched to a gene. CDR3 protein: CSAGKGLTYEQYF. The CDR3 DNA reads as TGCAGTGCTGGAAAGGGACTAACTTACGAGCAGTACTTC.

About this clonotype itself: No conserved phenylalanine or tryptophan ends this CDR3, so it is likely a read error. This chain's CDR3 is CARRAGTAQTYEQYS. The DNA for the CDR3 is TGTGCCAGGAGGGCCGGGACAGCCCAGACCTACGAGCAGTACTCC. This chain uses TRBV6-5 with TRBJ2-7; 7 bases line up with TRBD1. CDR1 MNHEY and CDR2 SVGAGI come from the germline V gene. The CDR3 has 15 residues. V shed 9 bases and J 2 bases; nucleotides not matched to a gene: 13.